These 29 T cell receptor beta chains were sequenced from one sample in a study of tissue T cells after allogeneic stem cell transplantation. The repertoire was sequenced with immunoSEQ multiplex PCR; TCRdb's copy has only in-frame clones and lacks some. This sample has tens of thousands of clones, with roughly two thirds found just once. Sequencing was performed on spleen. The receptors were gathered from a female BALB/c mouse in good health. MHC haplotype: H2-d.

Of note for this clone: The germline and genes are mouse ones. From the germline J gene comes the end of the CDR3, since the read stops 1 residue before it. The chain combines TRBV13-1 with TRBJ2-7, with 9 bases lining up with TRBD2. Germline CDR1 and CDR2: NSHNY and SYGAGN. The CDR3 consists of 14 residues. J was trimmed by 2 bases and V by 3 bases; bases with no gene match: 3. The covered CDR3 bases are TGTGCCAGCAGTGGGACTGGGGCCGCCTATGAACAGTAC. Protein sequence: CASSGTGAAYEQY. The entire CDR3 is CASSGTGAAYEQYF.

With respect to this clone: Gene labels here are mouse ones. Read sequence stops 1 residue before the CDR3 end, and the germline J gene provides the missing end. The chain recombines TRBV31 with TRBJ2-1; 10 nucleotides match TRBD2. Germline CDR1 reads GKSSPN; CDR2 reads SITVG. The CDR3 runs 14 residues. V lost 1 base and J lost 4; bases outside the gene matches: 1. The CDR3 is CAWSPTGGYAEQFF. The CDR3 bases that were read are TGTGCCTGGAGTCCGACTGGGGGGTATGCTGAGCAGTTC. Looking up the rest from reference TRBV31 and TRBJ2-1 gives the full variable domain: AQTIHQWPVAEIKAVGSPLSLGCTIKGKSSPNLYWYWQATGGTLQQLFYSITVGQVESVVQLNLSASRPKDDQFILSTEKLLLSHSGFYLCAWSPTGGYAEQFFGPGTRLTVL.

Concerning this clone itself: The germline and genes are mouse ones. The DNA read from the CDR3 is TGCACCTGCAGTGCTGGGGGCGGGAGCACAGAAGTCTTC. Amino acids: CTCSAGGGSTEVF. The full CDR3 sequence reads CTCSAGGGSTEVFF. The V call is TRBV1, the J call TRBJ1-1, with TRBD1 as a possible D gene (6 bases). The read ends 1 residue shy of where the CDR3 ends; the end is completed using the germline J gene. Per the germline V gene, CDR1 is NSQYPW and CDR2 is LRSPGD (reference sequence). This CDR3 comprises 14 residues. With 3 bases removed from V and 4 bases from J, the gap between germline ends came to 12 bases.

Details on this clone: Gene names and germline match the mouse. The read comes to an end 1 residue before the CDR3 does, leaving the germline J gene to fill in the end. The chain employs TRBV20 and TRBJ1-4; no firm D call. CDR3 length: 13 amino acids. Looked up from germline, CDR1 is GFQATS and CDR2 is STVNSAI. V dropped 3 bases and J dropped 0 bases, with 5 bases sitting between them. The CDR3 region is CGARPISNERLFF. The CDR3 DNA, read in part, is TGTGGTGCTAGACCTATTTCCAACGAAAGATTATTT.

Note on this clone: All gene names here are mouse names. The read terminates 1 residue before the CDR3 end, so the remaining end is supplied by the germline J gene. The rearrangement uses TRBV13-1 and TRBJ2-1, with 7 bases matching TRBD2. Losses at the gene ends were 0 bases for V and 1 base for J; bases not matched to a gene: 4. CDR3 size: 16 residues. Germline V gives CDR1 NSHNY, CDR2 SYGAGN. CDR3 DNA, as far as it was read: TGTGCCAGCAGTGATGCCCGGGGGGGGAACTATGCTGAGCAGTTC. This translates into CASSDARGGNYAEQF. The full CDR3 sequence reads CASSDARGGNYAEQFF.

As regards this clone: Mouse names are used for the genes. The sequence runs out 1 residue before the end of the CDR3; the remainder is reconstructed from the germline J gene. J is TRBJ1-2 and V is TRBV13-3, with TRBD1 matching 10 bases. CDR1 is NNHDY, CDR2 SYVADS, per germline. There are 15 residues in the CDR3. With V trimmed by 0 bases and J by 4 bases, 3 bases remained unmatched. This CDR3 reads CASSDVGQGSSDYTF. The DNA read from the CDR3 is TGTGCCAGCAGTGATGTGGGACAGGGGAGCTCCGACTACACC.

Note on this clone: Here the gene names and germline are mouse. The CDR3 end is not reached by the read, which stops 1 residue before it; the germline J gene fills it in. The chain recombines TRBV2 with TRBJ2-5, with D perhaps TRBD1 (5 bases). V lost 1 base, J lost 0 bases, and 8 bases lay in between. Per the germline V gene, CDR1 is LGHNA and CDR2 is YSYQKL. There are 15 residues in the CDR3. The CDR3: CASSQADNNQDTQYF. Partial CDR3 DNA: TGTGCCAGCAGCCAAGCGGACAATAACCAAGACACCCAGTAC.

Details on this clone: The gene symbols are mouse symbols. The read finishes 1 residue shy of the CDR3 end, and the germline J gene is used to complete it. This rearrangement joins TRBV13-2 to TRBJ1-3; 11 bases agree with TRBD1. The V and J ends lost 3 bases and 2 bases, in that order; junction bases with no gene match: 1. CDR1 NNHNN and CDR2 SYGAGS come from the germline V gene (reference sequence). This CDR3 spans 15 amino acids. CDR3 region: CASGGGQGAGNTLYF. The DNA read from the CDR3 is TGTGCCAGCGGTGGGGGACAGGGGGCTGGAAATACGCTCTAT.

Notes on this clone: Gene names follow the mouse nomenclature. The read gets to within 1 residue of the CDR3 end, and the germline J gene fills in the rest. The genes are TRBV29 and TRBJ2-7; D is unresolved. Germline V lookup: CDR1 MSHET, CDR2 SYDVDS. The ends were cut back, 0 bases at V and 6 bases at J, with 6 bases in the middle. The CDR3 is 12 amino acids. This CDR3 is CASSLSFREQYF. CDR3 DNA (partial): TGTGCTAGCAGTTTATCGTTCCGTGAACAGTAC.

As to this clone: Gene names denote mouse genes. The read stops 1 residue short of the end of the CDR3; the missing end is completed from the germline J gene. The chain uses TRBV2 and TRBJ2-2; TRBD1 matches 9 bases. The CDR3 extends over 18 amino acids. The germline V gene has CDR1 LGHNA and CDR2 YSYQKL. Germline trimming cut 0 bases from V and 2 bases from J; bases unmatched to any gene: 7. The CDR3: CASSQDHRGHINTGQLYF. The part of the CDR3 DNA that was read is TGTGCCAGCAGCCAAGATCACAGGGGGCACATCAACACCGGGCAGCTCTAC.

As regards this clone: Any gene name here is a mouse gene name. The CDR3 end is not reached by the read, which stops 1 residue before it; the germline J gene fills it in. The rearrangement uses TRBV1 and TRBJ2-7; 7 bases match TRBD2. There are 15 residues in the CDR3. With V trimmed by 0 bases and J by 0 bases, 2 bases remained unmatched. Germline lookup yields CDR1 NSQYPW and CDR2 LRSPGD (reference sequence). The sequenced part of the CDR3 DNA is TGCACCTGCAGTGCAGATCCTGGGGGCTCCTATGAACAGTAC. Translated, it gives CTCSADPGGSYEQY. The entire CDR3 protein reads CTCSADPGGSYEQYF. Supplemented by reference TRBV1 and TRBJ2-7, the full variable domain reads VTLLEQNPRWRLVPRGQAVNLRCILKNSQYPWMSWYQQDLQKQLQWLFTLRSPGDKEVKSLPGADYLATRVTDTELRLQVANMSQGRTLYCTCSADPGGSYEQYFGPGTRLTVL.

This clone was detected only once. Here the gene names and germline are mouse. The read terminates 1 residue before the CDR3 end, so the remaining end is supplied by the germline J gene. The chain uses TRBV13-2 and TRBJ2-4, with TRBD1 as a possible D gene (5 bases). With 0 bases removed from V and 0 bases from J, the gap between germline ends came to 5 bases. Per the germline V gene, CDR1 is NNHNN and CDR2 is SYGAGS (reference sequence). The CDR3 extends over 14 amino acids. The CDR3 is CASGDAGSQNTLYF. The DNA read from the CDR3 is TGTGCCAGCGGTGATGCAGGGAGTCAAAACACCTTGTAC.

This clone was recorded once. Gene names and germline refer to mouse. The CDR3 goes on 1 residue after the read ends, and that part is filled in from the germline J gene. The chain carries TRBV19 and TRBJ2-4; TRBD2 matches 12 bases. The CDR3 is made up of 17 amino acids. Unmatched junction bases numbered 3, after V lost 1 base and J lost 0 bases. Germline V gene data show CDR1 as FNHDT and CDR2 as SITEND (reference sequence). CDR3 bases read: TGTGCCAGCAGTATAAAGGGACTGGGGGGTAGTCAAAACACCTTGTAC. Amino acids: CASSIKGLGGSQNTLY. The full CDR3 is CASSIKGLGGSQNTLYF.

A note on this clone: Gene labels here are mouse ones. The read ends 1 residue before the CDR3 terminus; that terminus is restored from the germline J gene. This chain connects TRBV31 to TRBJ1-2; TRBD1 might be the D (6 bases). CDR3 length: 14 amino acids. V dropped 5 bases and J dropped 0 bases, with 13 bases sitting between them. The germline V gene has CDR1 GKSSPN and CDR2 SITVG. Incomplete CDR3 DNA: TGTGCCTGGGGTGGGGGGGGCGCAAACTCCGACTACACC. Translating gives CAWGGGGANSDYT. The CDR3 reads in full as CAWGGGGANSDYTF. The variable domain in full, completed from reference TRBV31 and TRBJ1-2, reads AQTIHQWPVAEIKAVGSPLSLGCTIKGKSSPNLYWYWQATGGTLQQLFYSITVGQVESVVQLNLSASRPKDDQFILSTEKLLLSHSGFYLCAWGGGGANSDYTFGSGTRLLVI.

Of note for this clone: These gene names are mouse names. The read ends 1 residue before the CDR3 terminus; that terminus is restored from the germline J gene. The chain couples TRBV19 to TRBJ2-5, with 7 nucleotides matching TRBD2. The CDR3 loop spans 14 amino acids. Germline lookup yields CDR1 FNHDT and CDR2 SITEND (reference sequence). V gave up 5 bases and J gave up 2 bases; unmatched junction bases: 5. The CDR3 DNA, read in part, is TGTGCCAGCAGAATGGGGGGAGGCCAAGACACCCAGTAC. Its translation is CASRMGGGQDTQY. The CDR3 reads in full as CASRMGGGQDTQYF.

Notes on this clone: Here the gene names and germline are mouse. The sequence runs out 1 residue before the end of the CDR3; the remainder is reconstructed from the germline J gene. V gene TRBV13-1 combines with J gene TRBJ2-1; 12 bases agree with TRBD2. Germline CDR1 and CDR2: NSHNY and SYGAGN. The CDR3 consists of 16 residues. Losses at the gene ends were 0 bases for V and 5 bases for J; bases not matched to a gene: 3. Incomplete CDR3 DNA: TGTGCCAGCAGTGATGTGACTGGGGGGGCTGATGCTGAGCAGTTC. Protein product: CASSDVTGGADAEQF. The whole CDR3 region reads CASSDVTGGADAEQFF.

A few counts support this clone. The gene symbols are mouse symbols. The CDR3 goes on 1 residue after the read ends, and that part is filled in from the germline J gene. This rearrangement joins TRBV31 to TRBJ1-5; D gene ambiguous. The CDR3 is made up of 14 amino acids. Germline values: CDR1 GKSSPN, CDR2 SITVG. Trimming shortened V by 0 bases and J by 3 bases, and 9 bases separated the two germline ends. CDR3 residues: CAWSLWAGNQAPLF. The CDR3 DNA, read in part, is TGTGCCTGGAGTCTTTGGGCCGGCAACCAGGCTCCGCTT.

Of note for this clone: The gene symbols are mouse symbols. The read falls 1 residue short of the CDR3 end, and the missing part is taken from the germline J gene. The V gene is TRBV19, the J gene TRBJ2-1, with D uncertain. Deletions cut 3 bases from V and 0 bases from J, with 7 bases between. This CDR3 has 14 residues. Germline V CDR1 and CDR2: FNHDT, SITEND (reference sequence). The DNA read from the CDR3 is TGTGCCAGCAGTAAAGCCTATAACTATGCTGAGCAGTTC. This codes for CASSKAYNYAEQF. The full CDR3 protein is CASSKAYNYAEQFF.

Points on this clone: Gene names refer to mouse genes. The read terminates 1 residue before the CDR3 end, so the remaining end is supplied by the germline J gene. V and J are TRBV5 and TRBJ2-7; 9 bases fit TRBD1. In germline, CDR1 is LGHNA, CDR2 YNLKQL (reference sequence). V lost 2 bases, J lost 7 bases, and 3 bases stayed unmatched. This CDR3 spans 13 amino acids. The CDR3 DNA, read in part, is TGTGCCAGCAGCCAAACAGGGGGCCGGGAACAGTAC. Protein: CASSQTGGREQY. The complete CDR3 sequence is CASSQTGGREQYF.

This clone has just a few counts. Gene names and germline match the mouse. The read ends 1 residue early relative to the CDR3; the germline J gene fills the gap. The V call is TRBV13-1, the J call TRBJ1-5; 9 positions match TRBD1. The germline CDR1 and CDR2 sequences are NSHNY and SYGAGN. V trimming: 3 bases; J trimming: 5 bases; junction bases outside the gene matches: 3. This CDR3 spans 14 amino acids. This CDR3 is CASSGRDRDQAPLF. CDR3 DNA, as far as it was read: TGTGCCAGCAGTGGCCGGGACAGGGACCAGGCTCCGCTT.

This clone appeared a single time. Gene names and germline match the mouse. Coverage ceases 1 residue before the CDR3 finishes, and the germline J gene fills in the end. The chain recombines TRBV31 with TRBJ1-4, with D perhaps TRBD1 (5 bases). The CDR3 sequence is 12 residues long. Germline V gene sequence: CDR1 GKSSPN, CDR2 SITVG. The V end was cut by 5 bases, the J end by 4 bases, with 8 bases between. The CDR3 DNA, read in part, is TGTGCCTGGGGGGACGGCAACGAAAGATTATTT. Translating it yields CAWGDGNERLF. The CDR3 as a whole reads CAWGDGNERLFF.

Regarding this clone: These gene names are mouse names. The CDR3 goes on 1 residue after the read ends, and that part is filled in from the germline J gene. The gene calls are TRBV29 and TRBJ2-3, with TRBD1 matching 12 bases. With 0 bases clipped from V and 3 bases from J, the junction kept 1 base outside the gene matches. Germline values: CDR1 MSHET, CDR2 SYDVDS. The CDR3 spans 16 residues. The CDR3 spells CASSLSGTGGAETLYF. The part of the CDR3 DNA that was read is TGTGCTAGCAGTTTATCCGGGACAGGGGGCGCAGAAACGCTGTAT.

This clone was counted only a few times. These gene names are mouse names. The CDR3 end lies 1 residue beyond the end of the read and is filled in from the germline J gene. The chain uses TRBV31 and TRBJ2-7; TRBD2 agrees at 10 bases. This CDR3 is built from 14 residues. Per germline, CDR1 GKSSPN and CDR2 SITVG. Trimming cost V 0 bases and J 5 bases; bases outside gene matches: 4. The CDR3 spells CAWSLWGGAHEQYF. The covered CDR3 bases are TGTGCCTGGAGTCTCTGGGGGGGCGCTCATGAACAGTAC.

In regard to this clone: Germline and genes: mouse. The CDR3 end is not reached by the read, which stops 1 residue before it; the germline J gene fills it in. This chain joins TRBV13-1 and TRBJ2-4; TRBD2 matches at 7 bases. This CDR3 has 14 amino acids. Per the germline V gene, CDR1 is NSHNY and CDR2 is SYGAGN. J was trimmed by 0 bases and V by 4 bases; bases with no gene match: 2. CDR3 sequence reads: CASSLGDSQNTLYF. The part of the CDR3 DNA that was read is TGTGCCAGCAGTCTGGGGGACAGTCAAAACACCTTGTAC.

Of note for this clone: Gene names follow the mouse nomenclature. The CDR3 is cut off 1 residue early in the read; its end comes from the germline J gene. The V gene is TRBV19, the J gene TRBJ1-3; TRBD1 matches 7 bases. The length of the CDR3 is 13 residues. CDR1 is FNHDT and CDR2 is SITEND in the germline V gene (reference sequence). Germline trimming cut 7 bases from V and 0 bases from J; bases unmatched to any gene: 1. The covered CDR3 bases are TGTGCCAGCCGGGACAGTTCTGGAAATACGCTCTAT. This translates into CASRDSSGNTLY. The entire CDR3 sequence reads CASRDSSGNTLYF. Combining the CDR3 with reference TRBV19 and TRBJ1-3 gives the whole variable domain GGIITQTPKFLIGQEGQKLTLKCQQNFNHDTMYWYRQDSGKGLRLIYYSITENDLQKGDLSEGYDASREKKSSFSLTVTSAQKNEMAVFLCASRDSSGNTLYFGEGSRLIVV.

Concerning this clone: Gene names and germline refer to mouse. The read gets to within 1 residue of the CDR3 end, and the germline J gene fills in the rest. This rearrangement joins TRBV16 to TRBJ2-3, with 7 bases lining up with TRBD1. With V trimmed by 5 bases and J by 0 bases, 5 bases remained unmatched. This CDR3 spans 15 amino acids. Germline V gives CDR1 SGHSA, CDR2 FRNQAP. CDR3 protein: CASSEGQYSAETLYF. The CDR3 DNA, read in part, is TGTGCAAGCAGCGAGGGACAGTATAGTGCAGAAACGCTGTAT.

Points on this clone: Any gene name here is a mouse gene name. The DNA ends 1 residue before the CDR3 does, and the rest of the CDR3 is filled in from the germline J gene. This sequence joins TRBV4 and TRBJ2-5, with 7 bases fitting TRBD2. Germline V gives CDR1 LGHDT, CDR2 YNNKQL (reference sequence). The junction had 2 bases not matched to a gene; V was cut back by 6 bases and J by 2 bases. This CDR3 is built from 13 residues. CDR3: CASRLGSQDTQYF. Incomplete CDR3 DNA: TGTGCCAGCAGACTGGGGTCCCAAGACACCCAGTAC.

With regard to this clone: The germline and genes are mouse ones. The read ends 1 residue early relative to the CDR3; the germline J gene fills the gap. The J gene is TRBJ1-1, the V gene TRBV5; the D gene is possibly TRBD1 (5 bases). The V gene's germline CDR1 is LGHNA and CDR2 YNLKQL (reference sequence). The ends were cut back, 0 bases at V and 3 bases at J, with 11 bases in the middle. The CDR3 sequence is 15 residues long. The sequenced CDR3 bases are TGTGCCAGCAGCCAAGAGAGGTCAGGGTACACAGAAGTCTTC. Its protein product is CASSQERSGYTEVF. In full, the CDR3 reads CASSQERSGYTEVFF.

As regards this clone: Any gene name here is a mouse gene name. The read ends 1 residue early relative to the CDR3; the germline J gene fills the gap. The chain recombines TRBV20 with TRBJ2-1; 8 bases align to TRBD1. With 0 bases clipped from V and 3 bases from J, the junction kept 7 bases outside the gene matches. Germline values: CDR1 GFQATS, CDR2 STVNSAI. The CDR3 sequence is 16 residues long. This CDR3 reads CGARDRQGPFYAEQFF. The DNA read from the CDR3 is TGTGGTGCTAGGGATCGACAGGGGCCCTTCTATGCTGAGCAGTTC.